A single sample gave rise to the 27 T cell receptor beta chains below, sequenced in a study of blood T cells in healthy people across ages. PCR was performed a second time for roughly 7 to 11 cycles using a sample-barcoded 5' primer and a J-beta primer mix. TCRdb fed the 5' RACE reads into MiXCR, producing one record per CDR3 protein. The sample includes about 670,000 distinct CDR3 sequences, roughly 43% of them seen just once. Sequencing input: blood. The receptors originated from a man older than 75 in good health.

The chain carries TRBV20-1 and TRBJ1-1; 9 positions agree with TRBD1. The germline V gene has CDR1 DFQATT and CDR2 SNEGSKA (reference sequence). The CDR3 consists of 14 residues. With 3 bases clipped from V and 0 bases from J, the junction kept 2 bases outside the gene matches. This chain's CDR3 is CSARTGGMNTEAFF. DNA of the CDR3: TGCAGTGCTAGGACAGGGGGGATGAACACTGAAGCTTTCTTT.

This clonotype was counted many times. The gene calls are TRBV13 and TRBJ2-2, with TRBD1 as a possible D gene (5 bases). The CDR3 covers 16 residues. In germline, CDR1 is PRHDT, CDR2 FYEKMQ (reference sequence). The germline V and J ends were trimmed by 0 bases and 3 bases, with 11 bases remaining between them. DNA for the CDR3: TGTGCCAGCAGCTTAGGCCCGGTCAGGGACACCGGGGAGCTGTTTTTT. This translates into CASSLGPVRDTGELFF. Looking up the rest from reference TRBV13 and TRBJ2-2 gives the full variable domain: AAGVIQSPRHLIKEKRETATLKCYPIPRHDTVYWYQQGPGQDPQFLISFYEKMQSDKGSIPDRFSAQQFSDYHSELNMSSLELGDSALYFCASSLGPVRDTGELFFGEGSRLTVL.

The V and J genes are TRBV10-2 and TRBJ2-5, with TRBD1 matching over 7 bases. Trimming took 0 bases from V and 5 from J; bases not matched to a gene: 6. This CDR3 contains 15 residues. Looked up from germline, CDR1 is WSHSY and CDR2 is SAAADI. CDR3 sequence: CASSESSTGRETQYF. CDR3 nucleotides: TGCGCCAGCAGTGAGTCATCGACAGGGCGGGAGACCCAGTACTTC.

The DNA for the CDR3 is TGTGCCAGCAGCCATCGGATCCCCAAAAACATTCAGTACTTC. Translating it yields CASSHRIPKNIQYF. The chain uses TRBV14 and TRBJ2-4; D not resolved. Trimming removed 3 bases from V and 2 bases from J, with 8 bases in between. Germline V gene sequence: CDR1 SGHDN, CDR2 FVKESK. The CDR3 contains 14 residues. The whole variable domain, filled in from reference TRBV14 and TRBJ2-4, reads EAGVTQFPSHSVIEKGQTVTLRCDPISGHDNLYWYRRVMGKEIKFLLHFVKESKQDESGMPNNRFLAERTGGTYSTLKVQPAELEDSGVYFCASSHRIPKNIQYFGAGTRLSVL.

The chain combines TRBV25-1 with TRBJ1-2; no firm D call. CDR3 length equals 14 residues. Deletions cut 3 bases from V and 7 bases from J, with 15 bases between. Germline-derived CDR1 and CDR2 are MGHDK and SYGVNS. CDR3 in amino acids: CASSEFGDARGYTF. CDR3 nucleotide sequence: TGTGCCAGCAGTGAGTTCGGAGACGCCCGTGGCTACACCTTC.

Ten or more counts support this clonotype. The chain combines TRBV20-1 with TRBJ2-1; a possible D gene is TRBD1 (5 bases). The CDR3 sequence is 15 residues long. The germline gives CDR1 DFQATT, CDR2 SNEGSKA (reference sequence). The V end was cut by 0 bases, the J end by 2 bases, with 11 bases between. CDR3 residues: CSAREGADPYNEQFF. The CDR3 DNA is TGCAGTGCTAGAGAAGGGGCCGACCCCTACAATGAGCAGTTCTTC.

This clonotype was found a few times. The chain combines TRBV6-6 with TRBJ2-3; TRBD1 agrees at 7 bases. The V and J ends lost 2 bases and 1 base, in that order; junction bases with no gene match: 3. CDR1 MNHNY and CDR2 SVGAGI come from the germline V gene (reference sequence). This CDR3 is 15 amino acids long. The CDR3 DNA sequence: TGTGCCAGCAGTTACGGAACAGGGGGCACAGATACGCAGTATTTT. Residues: CASSYGTGGTDTQYF.

This clonotype was counted between two and nine times. The chain has TRBV6-1 and TRBJ2-1; 8 bases are a match to TRBD2. Germline assignment: CDR1 MNHNS and CDR2 SASEGT. This CDR3 spans 20 amino acids. After removal of 7 bases from V and 4 bases from J, the junction contained 24 bases not matched to a gene. As DNA, the CDR3 is TGTGCCAGCACAGGAACAGGAACTACTAGCGGTTCCCAATCTTACAATGAGCAGTTCTTC. It yields the protein CASTGTGTTSGSQSYNEQFF.

Remarks on this clonotype: The CDR3 carries no conserved terminal phenylalanine or tryptophan, so it likely arises from a read error. This chain joins TRBV3-1 and TRBJ2-5; D is uncertain. This CDR3 is built from 11 residues. Trimming shortened V by 2 bases and J by 5 bases, and 3 bases separated the two germline ends. Germline V lookup: CDR1 LGHDT, CDR2 YNNKEL (reference sequence). CDR3 nucleotide sequence: TGTGCCAGCAGCCAACTGGAGACCCAGTACCTC. The encoded protein is CASSQLETQYL.

J is TRBJ2-5 and V is TRBV29-1; the D is unclear. From germline, CDR1 is SQVTM and CDR2 ANQGSEA. CDR3 length: 10 amino acids. V lost 7 bases and J lost 3, with 6 bases in between. The DNA for the CDR3 is TGCAGCGGCCAAGAAGAGACCCAGTACTTC. Its protein product is CSGQEETQYF.

The chain uses TRBV6-2 or TRBV6-3 and TRBJ1-5; D ambiguous. The CDR3 contains 14 residues. The V and J ends lost 8 bases and 3 bases respectively, with 14 bases between them. Germline V gene lookup returns CDR1 MNHEY and CDR2 SVGEGT. CDR3 region: CASGSGEANQPQHF. DNA for the CDR3: TGTGCCAGCGGGTCTGGGGAGGCCAATCAGCCCCAGCATTTT.

The chain has TRBV7-8 and TRBJ2-6; 9 bases align to TRBD1. The germline gives CDR1 SGHVS, CDR2 FQNEAQ. The CDR3 has 17 amino acids. V shed 5 bases and J 2 bases; nucleotides not matched to a gene: 7. Here the CDR3 reads CASSLGQGITGANVLTF. DNA for the CDR3: TGTGCCAGCAGCCTCGGACAGGGGATTACTGGGGCCAACGTCCTGACTTTC.

The gene calls are TRBV27 and TRBJ2-1; 9 positions agree with TRBD1. V lost 6 bases, J lost 0 bases, and 3 bases stayed unmatched. The CDR3 has 15 amino acids. The germline gives CDR1 MNHEY, CDR2 SMNVEV (reference sequence). This CDR3 reads CASRSDRGSYNEQFF. The CDR3 coding sequence is TGTGCCAGCAGGTCGGACAGGGGCTCCTACAATGAGCAGTTCTTC.

This clonotype was seen a handful of times. The chain combines TRBV2 with TRBJ2-7; tentatively, D is TRBD1 or TRBD2 (6 bases each). CDR3 length: 14 residues. The germline V gene has CDR1 SNHLY and CDR2 FYNNEI. Trimming left V 6 bases short and J 6 bases short, with 18 bases between. The CDR3 nucleotides read TGTGCCAGCAGCTATGTGATCGGGGGCGCCGAGCAGTACTTC. Translated: CASSYVIGGAEQYF.

This clonotype was detected a few times. The chain is built from TRBV10-3 and TRBJ2-5; TRBD2 agrees at 9 bases. The trim removed 6 bases at V and 11 bases at J, leaving 13 bases unmatched. The CDR3 is made up of 14 amino acids. Looked up from germline, CDR1 is ENHRY and CDR2 is SYGVKD. The CDR3 DNA reads as TGTGCCATCAGCAGACTAGCGGTGAACCCGGAGCAGTACTTC. The encoded protein is CAISRLAVNPEQYF.

The rearrangement joins TRBV9 to TRBJ2-3; the match to TRBD2 covers 11 bases. Germline lookup yields CDR1 SGDLS and CDR2 YYNGEE. The junction had 9 bases not matched to a gene; V was cut back by 2 bases and J by 4 bases. The CDR3 has 17 residues. The CDR3 sequence is CASSVLITSGGADTQYF. In nucleotides, the CDR3 is TGTGCCAGCAGCGTCCTAATTACTAGCGGGGGCGCAGATACGCAGTATTTT.

This sequence joins TRBV6-5 and TRBJ1-5; no reliable D call. The germline gives CDR1 MNHEY, CDR2 SVGAGI. The CDR3 is made up of 14 amino acids. V was cut by 5 bases and J by 2 bases, with 10 bases left in between. For the CDR3, the DNA is TGTGCCAGCAGTCGAGAGAGGGGCAATCAGCCCCAGCATTTT. It translates to CASSRERGNQPQHF.

The genes are TRBV28 and TRBJ2-1; D uncertain. The length of the CDR3 is 15 residues. Germline V lookup: CDR1 MDHEN, CDR2 SYDVKM. The germline V and J ends were trimmed by 4 bases and 1 base, with 11 bases remaining between them. The CDR3 spells CASSSQRRSYNEQFF. The CDR3 region has the DNA TGTGCCAGCAGTTCCCAGCGTCGATCCTACAATGAGCAGTTCTTC.

Remarks on this clonotype: This is likely a read error, given that the CDR3 carries no conserved phenylalanine or tryptophan at its end. The chain employs TRBV15 and TRBJ2-1; 7 bases fit TRBD1. The germline V gene encodes CDR1 LNHNV and CDR2 YYDKDF (reference sequence). The CDR3 contains 14 residues. The CDR3 loop reads CATSRGAGGNEQFL. The CDR3 DNA reads as TGTGCCACCAGTAGAGGGGCAGGGGGAAATGAGCAGTTCTTG.

V gene TRBV10-3 combines with J gene TRBJ2-4, with 7 bases aligning to TRBD1. Germline assignment: CDR1 ENHRY and CDR2 SYGVKD. This CDR3 spans 15 amino acids. V shed 0 bases and J 5 bases; nucleotides not matched to a gene: 4. CDR3 region: CAISESKGGENIQYF. In nucleotides, the CDR3 is TGTGCCATCAGTGAGTCAAAAGGGGGCGAAAACATTCAGTACTTC.

The chain couples TRBV3-1 to TRBJ1-1; TRBD1 matches at 7 bases. The junction had 3 bases not matched to a gene; V was cut back by 4 bases and J by 4 bases. Germline loops: CDR1 LGHDT, CDR2 YNNKEL (reference sequence). The length of the CDR3 is 13 residues. The CDR3 nucleotides read TGTGCCAGCAGCCGTACAGGGGCCACTGAAGCTTTCTTT. This gives the protein CASSRTGATEAFF.

The gene calls are TRBV7-2 and TRBJ2-7, with 9 bases that match TRBD2. Trimming removed 5 bases from V and 1 base from J; junction bases left unmatched: 3. Germline V gene data show CDR1 as SGHTA and CDR2 as FQGNSA. CDR3 length: 14 residues. The CDR3 region has the DNA TGTGCCAGCAGCGTTCTAGCGGGGTCCTACGAGCAGTACTTC. Its translation is CASSVLAGSYEQYF.

This clonotype turned up a few times. CDR3 loop: CASSLGSGRRTDTQYF. The DNA of the CDR3 is TGTGCCAGCAGCTTAGGTAGCGGGAGACGAACAGATACGCAGTATTTT. V and J are TRBV7-6 and TRBJ2-3; TRBD2 matches at 9 bases. Germline CDR1 reads SGHVS; CDR2 reads FNYEAQ. This CDR3 contains 16 residues. Germline trimming cut 1 base from V and 3 bases from J; bases unmatched to any gene: 5.

This clonotype was seen more than once but under ten times. The chain links TRBV28 to TRBJ2-3; 10 bases are a match to TRBD1. The V and J ends lost 10 bases and 3 bases, in that order; junction bases with no gene match: 4. Germline loops: CDR1 MDHEN, CDR2 SYDVKM. The CDR3 has 13 residues. The CDR3 bases are TGTGCCACTAGACAGGGGGCAACAGATACGCAGTATTTT. This encodes CATRQGATDTQYF.

The V call is TRBV7-9, the J call TRBJ1-5, with 10 bases that match TRBD1. CDR3 size: 15 residues. The ends lost 5 bases at V and 5 bases at J; junction bases unmatched: 6. Germline CDR1 and CDR2: SEHNR and FQNEAQ (reference sequence). As DNA, the CDR3 is TGTGCCAGCAGCCCCGGGACAGGGGTAGATCAGCCCCAGCATTTT. Translated, it gives CASSPGTGVDQPQHF.

Comments on this clonotype: One junction end disagrees with the germline gene, perhaps due to a read error. The chain is built from TRBV5-8 and TRBJ1-6; the D gene is possibly TRBD1 (6 bases). This CDR3 comprises 21 residues. Germline CDR1 is SGHTS and CDR2 is YDEGEE. The chain's CDR3 is CAGSYRDKSSRRQSYNSPLHF. CDR3 nucleotide sequence: TGTGCCGGCAGTTACCGGGACAAGAGTTCCAGGCGCCAATCCTATAATTCACCCCTCCACTTT.

The rearrangement links TRBV4-3 to TRBJ2-4, with D unresolved. V was shortened by 0 bases and J by 7 bases, with 7 bases between the two germline ends. The V gene's germline CDR1 is LGHNA and CDR2 YSLEER. This CDR3 comprises 13 residues. The CDR3 nucleotides are TGCGCCAGCAGCCAAGACAGCGAGAACATTCAGTACTTC. Protein sequence: CASSQDSENIQYF.